This T cell receptor (beta chain) is drawn from a study of blood T cell repertoires in COVID-19. Study-level background: The United States, Italy and Spain provided the acute and convalescent COVID-19 samples. T cells, B-cell-depleted T cells, or PBMCs supplied cDNA or gDNA.

Per the authors' pipeline: The authors estimated nucleated cell counts from reference gene primer amplification. Libraries were prepared by immunoSEQ multiplex PCR; TCRdb keeps only in-frame clonotypes and omits some of them. The V and J calls and the clone size are those of that table, but D and trimming were determined from the DNA. This sample has roughly 100,000 clones, with about four fifths found just once. Germline-derived CDR1 and CDR2 are LNHDA and SQIVND (reference sequence). Trimming removed 2 bases from V and 1 base from J, with 10 bases in between. This CDR3 has 15 residues. Specimen: peripheral blood. This chain links TRBV19 with TRBJ2-3; maybe TRBD2 (5 bases). This clonotype originated in an older woman with acute or convalescent COVID-19. The CDR3 DNA is TGTGCCAGTAGTATACTGGCGGGTCGCACAGATACGCAGTATTTT. Translated: CASSILAGRTDTQYF.